One sample yielded the 18 T cell receptor beta chains listed below, sequenced in a study of blood T cell repertoires in COVID-19. Assay used: immunoSEQ multiplex PCR; TCRdb lists only in-frame clones, some missing. Here the sample spans some 510,000 clones, around 87% being singletons. Input material: PBMCs or T cells enriched from blood (not recorded which). The receptor source for this set is a woman in her 40s who had recovered from COVID-19.

The genes are TRBV11-3 and TRBJ2-3; D is possibly TRBD1 (6 bases). The CDR3 is 17 residues long. In germline, CDR1 is SGHNT, CDR2 YENEEA. Trimming left V 0 bases short and J 0 bases short, with 13 bases between. The CDR3 region is CASSLELTQGSTDTQYF. For the CDR3, the DNA is TGTGCCAGCAGCTTAGAACTCACACAGGGTAGCACAGATACGCAGTATTTT. The full variable domain, in which reference TRBV11-3 and TRBJ2-3 provide the parts outside the CDR3, is EAGVVQSPRYKIIEKKQPVAFWCNPISGHNTLYWYLQNLGQGPELLIRYENEEAVDDSQLPKDRFSAERLKGVDSTLKIQPAELGDSAVYLCASSLELTQGSTDTQYFGPGTRLTVL.

The chain uses TRBV28 and TRBJ2-7; the D gene is possibly TRBD1 (6 bases). This CDR3 has 15 amino acids. The ends were cut back, 5 bases at V and 5 bases at J, with 19 bases in the middle. In germline, CDR1 is MDHEN, CDR2 SYDVKM. In DNA, the CDR3 is TGTGCCAGCAGTCCCCGATGGACAGCACGGGACGAGCAGTACTTC. Amino acids: CASSPRWTARDEQYF.

V gene TRBV7-8 combines with J gene TRBJ2-7; possibly TRBD2 for D (6 bases). The germline CDR1 and CDR2 sequences are SGHVS and FQNEAQ. Trimming removed 4 bases at V and 4 bases at J, with 20 bases between. CDR3 size: 16 residues. The CDR3 protein is CASSSSHPGTYYEQYF. The CDR3 coding sequence is TGTGCCAGCAGCTCTTCTCACCCCGGGACTTATTACGAGCAGTACTTC.

This clone has a handful of counts. V gene TRBV4-2 combines with J gene TRBJ1-2, with TRBD1 as a possible D gene (6 bases). The CDR3 runs to 15 residues. CDR1 and CDR2 (germline): LGHNA, YNFKEQ. V lost 0 bases, J lost 6 bases, and 14 bases lay in between. The CDR3 loop reads CASSQDTPRGNGYTF. CDR3 DNA sequence: TGTGCCAGCAGCCAAGATACCCCAAGGGGGAATGGCTACACCTTC.

J is TRBJ1-5 and V is TRBV25-1, with D perhaps matching TRBD1 (6 bases). This CDR3 comprises 15 residues. V lost 6 bases and J 1 base, leaving 13 bases between the germline ends. Looked up from germline, CDR1 is MGHDK and CDR2 is SYGVNS. CDR3 sequence (DNA): TGTGCCAGCAGCCGTGGGGGGGCGAGCAATCAGCCCCAGCATTTT. It specifies CASSRGGASNQPQHF.

In the case of this clone: The sample carries other DNA sequences with the same CDR3. The J gene is TRBJ2-3, the V gene TRBV7-9; 7 positions match TRBD2. Trimming at V came to 0 bases and at J to 3 bases, leaving 3 bases not matched to a gene. CDR1 and CDR2 from the germline V gene are SEHNR and FQNEAQ (reference sequence). The CDR3 totals 15 residues. Here the CDR3 reads CASSLAGGTTDTQYF. In DNA, the CDR3 is TGTGCCAGCAGCTTAGCGGGAGGGACGACAGATACGCAGTATTTT.

The chain has TRBV18 and TRBJ2-1; no clear D. Per germline, CDR1 KGHSH and CDR2 LQKENI. The CDR3 runs 15 residues. V lost 3 bases to trimming and J lost 6 bases, with 15 bases between them. CDR3 residues: CASSPIQSQGNEQFF. The CDR3 nucleotides are TGTGCCAGCTCACCTATACAGTCCCAAGGCAATGAGCAGTTCTTC.

The J gene is TRBJ1-5, the V gene TRBV7-2; TRBD1 is a possible D gene (6 bases). This CDR3 is 15 amino acids long. CDR1 and CDR2 from the germline V gene are SGHTA and FQGNSA. V was trimmed by 3 bases and J by 1 base, leaving 10 bases between them. For the CDR3, the DNA is TGTGCCAGCAGCTTGTCCGGACAGAGCAATCAGCCCCAGCATTTT. Translating gives CASSLSGQSNQPQHF.

The CDR3 DNA is TGTGCCAGCAGTTTATCAACCGGGACAGGGGCTTGGAATGAGCAGTTCTTC. Translated: CASSLSTGTGAWNEQFF. The chain employs TRBV28 and TRBJ2-1; 10 positions match TRBD1. Germline CDR1 is MDHEN and CDR2 is SYDVKM. The CDR3 spans 17 residues. Trimming cost V 1 base and J 7 bases; bases outside gene matches: 10.

In DNA form, the CDR3 reads TGTGCCAGCAGCGTAGGAGGGTACGAGCAGTACTTC. Translated, it gives CASSVGGYEQYF. This rearrangement joins TRBV7-9 to TRBJ2-7, with D possibly TRBD2 on 6 matching bases. Trimming removed 5 bases at V and 4 bases at J, with 9 bases between. The CDR3 totals 12 residues. Germline V gene data show CDR1 as SEHNR and CDR2 as FQNEAQ (reference sequence).

This chain links TRBV4-1 with TRBJ1-2, with 8 bases matching TRBD1. The CDR3 extends over 17 amino acids. The J segment lost 4 bases and the V segment lost 0 bases, leaving 10 bases of the junction unmatched. Germline V CDR1 and CDR2: MGHRA, YSYEKL. CDR3 nucleotide sequence: TGCGCCAGCAGCCAAGATCGCCGGGCAGGGGGCGCCTATGGCTACACCTTC. It translates to CASSQDRRAGGAYGYTF.

The chain links TRBV7-9 to TRBJ1-1, with 10 bases that match TRBD1. After removal of 4 bases from V and 5 bases from J, the junction contained 7 bases not matched to a gene. In germline, CDR1 is SEHNR, CDR2 FQNEAQ (reference sequence). This CDR3 has 15 amino acids. CDR3: CASSSDRGLLTEAFF. In nucleotides, the CDR3 is TGTGCCAGCAGCTCTGACAGGGGGCTGTTAACTGAAGCTTTCTTT.

The chain recombines TRBV10-2 with TRBJ1-6, with TRBD1 as a possible D gene (5 bases). The ends were cut back, 0 bases at V and 10 bases at J, with 13 bases in the middle. CDR1 and CDR2 from the germline V gene are WSHSY and SAAADI. This CDR3 spans 15 amino acids. In DNA, the CDR3 is TGCGCCAGCAGTGAGTCGAGTCAGGGCTTCTCACCCCTCCACTTT. Protein: CASSESSQGFSPLHF.

This clone was observed once. CDR3 region: CASSVNSGRPYNEQFF. The CDR3 DNA is TGTGCCAGCAGTGTCAACAGCGGGAGGCCCTACAATGAGCAGTTCTTC. The chain is built from TRBV6-4 and TRBJ2-1; 9 bases map to TRBD2. Germline V gene lookup returns CDR1 MRHNA and CDR2 SNTAGT. With V trimmed by 4 bases and J by 2 bases, 6 bases remained unmatched. This CDR3 is 16 amino acids long.

The chain joins TRBV5-4 to TRBJ1-6; D gene uncertain. The V end lost 0 bases, the J end lost 7 bases, and 5 bases lay between the germline ends. Germline V gene data show CDR1 as SGHNT and CDR2 as YYREEE (reference sequence). This CDR3 has 13 residues. CDR3 amino acids: CASSLDSNSPLHF. For the CDR3, the DNA is TGTGCCAGCAGCTTGGACAGCAATTCACCCCTCCACTTT.

As concerns this clone: Germline and junction disagree at one end, which may indicate a read error. The chain couples TRBV7-7 to TRBJ2-7; 8 bases agree with TRBD2. CDR3 size: 14 residues. Per germline, CDR1 SSHAT and CDR2 FNYEAQ (reference sequence). The CDR3 sequence: CASSSSGTSAEQYF. The CDR3 DNA reads TGTGCTAGCAGCTCCTCTGGGACTAGTGCCGAGCAGTACTTC.

V gene TRBV7-2 combines with J gene TRBJ2-2; 13 bases map to TRBD2. J lost 4 bases, V lost 2 bases, and 4 bases had no gene match. Per germline, CDR1 SGHTA and CDR2 FQGNSA. The CDR3 runs to 17 residues. CDR3 loop: CASSLRRLAGGTGELFF. The CDR3 DNA reads as TGTGCCAGCAGCTTACGCCGACTAGCGGGAGGCACCGGGGAGCTGTTTTTT.

This clone appeared a single time. This chain joins TRBV5-1 and TRBJ1-2; D may be TRBD1 (6 bases). The V and J ends lost 1 base and 7 bases respectively, with 14 bases between them. This CDR3 spans 14 amino acids. Germline loops: CDR1 SGHRS, CDR2 YFSETQ. CDR3 residues: CASSLTGSRGGYTF. CDR3 coding DNA: TGCGCCAGCAGCTTGACAGGGAGTAGGGGTGGCTACACCTTC.